What follows are 11 T cell receptor beta chains derived from one specimen sequenced in a study of blood T cell repertoires in COVID-19. The assay was immunoSEQ multiplex PCR, and TCRdb's table has in-frame clones only and misses some. The data hold about 440,000 clones, with roughly 89% observed a single time. Sequenced sample: peripheral blood. The receptors derive from a woman aged 25 to 39 with acute or convalescent COVID-19.

The chain combines TRBV12-3 or TRBV12-4 with TRBJ2-7, with D possibly TRBD1 on 5 matching bases. CDR3 length: 13 amino acids. The V end lost 6 bases, the J end lost 4 bases, and 13 bases lay between the germline ends. CDR3 residues: CASRQGNLYEQYF. CDR3 DNA sequence: TGTGCCAGCAGGCAGGGAAACCTGTACGAGCAGTACTTC.

The chain carries TRBV5-1 and TRBJ2-2; D is perhaps TRBD1 (5 bases). V was pared by 0 bases and J by 8 bases, with 17 bases between. Germline V gives CDR1 SGHRS, CDR2 YFSETQ. This CDR3 region has 16 residues. The CDR3, as DNA: TGCGCCAGCAGCTTGGTTTGGACAACCTCGTGGGGGGAGCTGTTTTTT. As protein: CASSLVWTTSWGELFF.

The rearrangement uses TRBV28 and TRBJ1-5; 8 bases are a match to TRBD1. J was trimmed by 2 bases and V by 2 bases; bases with no gene match: 14. CDR3 length equals 19 residues. Per the germline V gene, CDR1 is MDHEN and CDR2 is SYDVKM. The CDR3 loop reads CASSLRLGRGLGGNQPQHF. The CDR3 DNA reads TGTGCCAGCAGTTTAAGGTTGGGCAGGGGGCTTGGCGGCAATCAGCCCCAGCATTTT. The full variable domain, its missing parts supplied by reference TRBV28 and TRBJ1-5, is DVKVTQSSRYLVKRTGEKVFLECVQDMDHENMFWYRQDPGLGLRLIYFSYDVKMKEKGDIPEGYSVSREKKERFSLILESASTNQTSMYLCASSLRLGRGLGGNQPQHFGDGTRLSIL.

This clone was observed a single time. The chain joins TRBV9 to TRBJ2-7; 9 bases match TRBD2. CDR1 is SGDLS, CDR2 YYNGEE, per germline. There are 15 residues in the CDR3. After removal of 1 base from V and 4 bases from J, the junction contained 6 bases not matched to a gene. CDR3 in amino acids: CASSVSSGGAYEQYF. The CDR3 bases are TGTGCCAGCAGCGTAAGTAGCGGGGGAGCTTACGAGCAGTACTTC.

V is TRBV24-1 and J is TRBJ1-5, with no clear D. The CDR3 is 15 residues long. CDR1 KGHDR and CDR2 SFDVKD come from the germline V gene. The V gene lost 3 bases and the J gene lost 7 bases, with 15 bases spanning the gap. CDR3 DNA: TGTGCCACCAGTGATGCCGGGGTCCTTGAACAGCCCCAGCATTTT. Translating it yields CATSDAGVLEQPQHF.

J is TRBJ2-7 and V is TRBV7-9, with no clear D. CDR1 SEHNR and CDR2 FQNEAQ come from the germline V gene (reference sequence). V was clipped by 1 base and J by 3 bases, with 10 bases between them. The CDR3 contains 14 residues. The CDR3 coding sequence is TGTGCCAGCAGCTTAGGGCATCTGATCTACGAGCAGTACTTC. It encodes CASSLGHLIYEQYF.

The CDR3 loop reads CASSPGGWGGTDTQYF. DNA for the CDR3: TGTGCCAGCAGCCCTGGCGGGTGGGGAGGCACAGATACGCAGTATTTT. The rearrangement links TRBV11-3 to TRBJ2-3, with D possibly TRBD2 on 5 matching bases. CDR3 length: 16 amino acids. Deletions cut 5 bases from V and 1 base from J, with 16 bases between. Germline V gene sequence: CDR1 SGHNT, CDR2 YENEEA. Complete variable domain (other parts from reference TRBV11-3 and TRBJ2-3): EAGVVQSPRYKIIEKKQPVAFWCNPISGHNTLYWYLQNLGQGPELLIRYENEEAVDDSQLPKDRFSAERLKGVDSTLKIQPAELGDSAVYLCASSPGGWGGTDTQYFGPGTRLTVL.

The V and J genes are TRBV28 and TRBJ2-2; tentative D call: TRBD1 (5 bases). The germline CDR1 and CDR2 sequences are MDHEN and SYDVKM. V was cut by 5 bases and J by 7 bases, with 11 bases left in between. The CDR3 consists of 13 residues. The CDR3 loop reads CASSLVGVGELFF. DNA of the CDR3: TGTGCCAGCAGTCTCGTAGGGGTCGGGGAGCTGTTTTTT.

This chain uses TRBV19 with TRBJ2-2; D might be TRBD1 (7 bases). With 6 bases removed from V and 5 bases from J, the gap between germline ends came to 13 bases. Germline CDR1 is LNHDA and CDR2 is SQIVND (reference sequence). The CDR3 has 14 amino acids. The CDR3 here is CASRGQGGTGELFF. The CDR3 region has the DNA TGTGCCAGTAGGGGTCAGGGGGGTACCGGGGAGCTGTTTTTT.

The V call is TRBV6-2 or TRBV6-3, the J call TRBJ1-2; the D is unclear. The V and J ends lost 3 bases and 3 bases respectively, with 17 bases between them. Germline-derived CDR1 and CDR2 are MNHEY and SVGEGT. The CDR3 extends over 16 amino acids. CDR3 loop: CASSYSEKQPHYGYTF. CDR3 coding DNA: TGTGCCAGCAGTTATTCGGAAAAACAGCCCCACTATGGCTACACCTTC.

The V call is TRBV5-1, the J call TRBJ2-5; 8 bases are shared with TRBD1. The CDR3 has 17 residues. With 4 bases clipped from V and 0 bases from J, the junction kept 11 bases outside the gene matches. From germline, CDR1 is SGHRS and CDR2 YFSETQ. This chain's CDR3 is CASSVDRGRGDQETQYF. CDR3 nucleotides: TGCGCCAGCAGCGTAGACAGGGGAAGGGGGGACCAAGAGACCCAGTACTTC.